This entry lists 2 T cell receptor beta chains sequenced from one sample in a study of vaccination and CD4 T cells after COVID-19. The sample's treatment: approximately 10-day PBMC culture with coronavirus spike peptide pools or control peptides (ViraFEST assay). Before the COVID-19 pandemic (2011-2018), CD4+ T cells were obtained from the unexposed donor. Scientists ran DNA taken from cultured CD4+ T cells through the Oncomine TCR Beta short-read assay for sequencing. Researchers extracted genomic DNA from CD4+ T cells that had been cultured. One entry per CDR3 protein, called by TCRdb with MiXCR from the PCR reads. The profile covers some 7,600 distinct CDR3 sequences, with about 31% appearing a single time and approximately 14% taken by the ten largest. The antigens for these receptors are not known. Sequenced sample: CD4+ T cells from blood, cultured in vitro. These receptors all come from a human donor in good health.

The rearrangement joins TRBV18 to TRBJ1-1; D remains unclear. Germline V gene data show CDR1 as KGHSH and CDR2 as LQKENI. The CDR3 covers 13 residues. V shed 0 bases and J shed 6 bases, with 8 bases lying between them. CDR3 residues: CASSPPGSPEAFF. For the CDR3, the DNA is TGTGCCAGCTCACCACCGGGTAGCCCTGAAGCTTTCTTT.

This clonotype was picked up a small number of times. The V and J genes are TRBV19 and TRBJ2-7; TRBD1 matches 8 bases. Germline V gives CDR1 LNHDA, CDR2 SQIVND (reference sequence). The V and J ends lost 3 bases and 5 bases, in that order; junction bases with no gene match: 12. CDR3 length equals 16 residues. As DNA, the CDR3 is TGTGCCAGTAGTATCGTAACGGGACAGGCACTCGACGAGCAGTACTTC. Its protein is CASSIVTGQALDEQYF.